The source of this TCR beta chain is a study of graft-versus-host responses after intestinal transplantation. TCRdb keeps only in-frame clones here, not all; method: immunoSEQ multiplex PCR. Of 65,000 to 85,000 clones in the sample, roughly 92% were seen once. Germline-derived CDR1 and CDR2 are KGHSH and LQKENI. V lost 6 bases to trimming and J lost 2 bases, with 14 bases between them. The CDR3 has 15 residues. The chain is built from TRBV18 and TRBJ2-1, with D possibly being TRBD1 (5 bases). This clonotype was obtained from a human patient who received an intestinal transplant, so some T cells may come from the graft donor. The sample was bone marrow, taken approximately 700 days after intestinal transplantation. The CDR3 bases are TGTGCCAGCTCCCCTCCGGTAGGGGCCTACAATGAGCAGTTCTTC. Its translation: CASSPPVGAYNEQFF.